The clone carrying this T cell receptor beta chain was counted between two and nine times. Germline assignment: CDR1 SGHVS and CDR2 FNYEAQ. V lost 5 bases and J 6 bases, leaving 16 bases between the germline ends. The CDR3 contains 14 residues. The data are from a study of blood T cells in healthy people across ages. A second PCR of about 6 to 12 cycles used a sample-barcoded 5' primer and a J-beta primer mix. MiXCR, applied by TCRdb to the 5' RACE reads, yields one record per CDR3 protein. The table shows approximately 2,000,000 distinct CDR3 sequences, with roughly 43% occurring only once. Each donor had roughly 10 milliliters of peripheral blood drawn.

The receptor comes from a human donor in good health. The specimen was blood. V usage is TRBV7-6 and J usage is TRBJ1-2, with D possibly TRBD1 on 5 matching bases. The CDR3 DNA sequence: TGTGCCAGCAGCCCACCTGAGCGGGGACATGGCTACACCTTC. This translates into CASSPPERGHGYTF.